The entry below describes one T cell receptor (beta chain). This entry comes from a study of blood T cell repertoires in COVID-19. Study in general: Whether acute or convalescent, the COVID-19 samples came from the United States, Italy and Spain.

V was clipped by 6 bases and J by 5 bases, with 13 bases between them. This CDR3 is built from 13 residues. CDR1 is MNHEY, CDR2 SVGAGI, per germline. In the original processing: Reference gene primer amplification gave nucleated cell count estimates. Assay: immunoSEQ multiplex PCR; the TCRdb copy retains only in-frame clones and omits some. That table gives V, J and clone size, and the DNA gave D and trimming. The sample holds 55,000 to 80,000 clones, approximately 92% seen once. The rearrangement joins TRBV6-5 to TRBJ1-1; D is possibly TRBD1 (5 bases). Material for sequencing was peripheral blood. The receptor was derived from a man over 45 with active COVID-19. The CDR3 here is CASRGGLRTEAFF. The CDR3 coding sequence is TGTGCCAGCAGGGGGGGGTTGAGAACTGAAGCTTTCTTT.